One and the same sample provided the 3 T cell receptor beta chains below, sequenced in a study of T cell clonality in common variable immunodeficiency. Measured with immunoSEQ multiplex PCR; TCRdb has only the in-frame clones, and not every one. The sample is made up of tens of thousands of clones, none counted only once. The sequencing sample was made of peripheral blood mononuclear cells. Receptor source: a person aged 18 to 70 in good health.

This clone was observed many times. The CDR3 is cut off 3 residues early in the read; its end comes from the germline J gene. The chain is built from TRBV5-1 and TRBJ2-3; D gene unclear. The CDR3 totals 16 residues. Trimming stripped 0 bases from V and 2 bases from J, with 13 bases between. Per germline, CDR1 SGHRS and CDR2 YFSETQ. The sequenced CDR3 bases are TGCGCCAGCAGCTTGGGCCAGGTACAGTACACAGATACG. This encodes CASSLGQVQYTDT. The complete CDR3 protein is CASSLGQVQYTDTQYF.

This clone was counted many times. The missing CDR3 end, 3 residues past where the read stops, is filled in from the germline J gene. V gene TRBV6-2 or TRBV6-3 combines with J gene TRBJ1-6, with a weak D call TRBD1 (5 bases). The CDR3 sequence is 13 residues long. Deletions cut 5 bases from V and 12 bases from J, with 14 bases between. The germline gives CDR1 MNHEY, CDR2 SVGEGT. The sequenced CDR3 bases are TGTGCCAGCAGTCAGGGAGCAGGTTTACCC. This translates into CASSQGAGLP. The complete CDR3 reads CASSQGAGLPLHF.

In this sample, this clone turned up a few times. The observed sequence ends 3 residues before the CDR3 terminus, with the missing tail filled in from the germline J gene. The chain is built from TRBV2 and TRBJ2-5, with D possibly TRBD2 on 7 matching bases. CDR1 SNHLY and CDR2 FYNNEI come from the germline V gene. The CDR3 totals 19 residues. Trimming removed 4 bases at V and 1 base at J, with 25 bases between. The sequenced CDR3 bases are TGTGCCAGCAGTGGGGGAGGGGGGGCCCCTCGGGAGCCCCAAGAGACC. This encodes CASSGGGGAPREPQET. The full CDR3 reads CASSGGGGAPREPQETQYF.